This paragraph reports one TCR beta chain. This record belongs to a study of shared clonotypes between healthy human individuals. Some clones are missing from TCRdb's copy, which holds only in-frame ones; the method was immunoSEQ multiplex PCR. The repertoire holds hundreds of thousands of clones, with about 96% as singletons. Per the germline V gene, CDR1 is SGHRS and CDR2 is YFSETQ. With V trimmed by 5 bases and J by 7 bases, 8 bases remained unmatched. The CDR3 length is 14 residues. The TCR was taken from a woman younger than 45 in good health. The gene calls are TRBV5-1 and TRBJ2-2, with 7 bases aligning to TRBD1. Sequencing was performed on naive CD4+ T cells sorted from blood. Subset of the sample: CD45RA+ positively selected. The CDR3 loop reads CASRVQGDVGELFF. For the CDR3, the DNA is TGCGCCAGCAGGGTCCAGGGGGACGTCGGGGAGCTGTTTTTT.